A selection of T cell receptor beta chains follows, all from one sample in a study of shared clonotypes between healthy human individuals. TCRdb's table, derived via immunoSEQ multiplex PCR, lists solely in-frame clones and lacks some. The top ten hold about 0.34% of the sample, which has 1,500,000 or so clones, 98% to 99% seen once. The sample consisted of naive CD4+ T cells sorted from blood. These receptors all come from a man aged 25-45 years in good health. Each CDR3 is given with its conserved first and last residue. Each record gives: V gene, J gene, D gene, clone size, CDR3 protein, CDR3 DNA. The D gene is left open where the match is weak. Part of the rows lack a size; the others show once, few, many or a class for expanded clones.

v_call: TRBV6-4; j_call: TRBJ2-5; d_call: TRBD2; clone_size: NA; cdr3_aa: CASRESGRASETQYF; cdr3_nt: TGTGCCAGCAGAGAGAGCGGGAGGGCCTCAGAGACCCAGTACTTC
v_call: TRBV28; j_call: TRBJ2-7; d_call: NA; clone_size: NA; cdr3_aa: CASSSGLPYEQYF; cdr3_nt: TGTGCCAGCAGTTCGGGACTCCCCTACGAGCAGTACTTC
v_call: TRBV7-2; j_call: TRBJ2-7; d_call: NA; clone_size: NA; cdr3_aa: CASSQTVIYEQYF; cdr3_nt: TGTGCCAGCAGCCAAACAGTTATCTACGAGCAGTACTTC
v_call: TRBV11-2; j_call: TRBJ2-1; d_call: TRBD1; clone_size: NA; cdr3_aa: CASSTGTANYNEQFF; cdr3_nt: TGTGCCAGCAGCACAGGGACAGCAAATTACAATGAGCAGTTCTTC
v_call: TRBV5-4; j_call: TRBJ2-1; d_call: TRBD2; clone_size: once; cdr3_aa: CASSKSGSSYNEQFF; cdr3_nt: TGTGCCAGCAGTAAAAGCGGGAGCTCCTACAATGAGCAGTTCTTC
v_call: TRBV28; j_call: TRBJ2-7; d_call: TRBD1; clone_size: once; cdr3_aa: CASRSGTGATEQYF; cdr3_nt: TGTGCCAGCAGGTCCGGGACAGGGGCTACCGAGCAGTACTTC
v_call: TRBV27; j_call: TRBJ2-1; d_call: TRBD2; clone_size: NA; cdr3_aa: CASRTSGRSDEQFF; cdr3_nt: TGTGCCAGTCGGACTAGCGGGAGGAGCGATGAGCAGTTCTTC
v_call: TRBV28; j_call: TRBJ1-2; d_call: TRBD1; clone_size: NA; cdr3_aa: CASSLTGQGIDGYTF; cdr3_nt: TGTGCCAGCAGTTTAACGGGACAGGGGATAGATGGCTACACCTTC
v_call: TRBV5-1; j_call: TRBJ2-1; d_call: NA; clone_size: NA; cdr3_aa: CASSLREPYNEQFF; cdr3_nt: TGCGCCAGCAGCTTGCGAGAGCCCTACAATGAGCAGTTCTTC
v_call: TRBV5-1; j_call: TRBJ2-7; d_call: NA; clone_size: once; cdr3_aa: CASSPDRILAYEQYF; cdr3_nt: TGCGCCAGCAGCCCCGACAGGATACTGGCCTACGAGCAGTACTTC
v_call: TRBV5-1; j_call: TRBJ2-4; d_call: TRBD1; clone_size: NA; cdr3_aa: CASSPVTDRAKNIQYF; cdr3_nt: TGCGCCAGCAGTCCTGTAACGGACAGGGCCAAAAACATTCAGTACTTC
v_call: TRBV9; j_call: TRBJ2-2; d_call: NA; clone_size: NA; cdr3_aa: CASSVAPGPPNTGELFF; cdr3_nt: TGTGCCAGCAGCGTAGCGCCAGGCCCCCCAAACACCGGGGAGCTGTTTTTT
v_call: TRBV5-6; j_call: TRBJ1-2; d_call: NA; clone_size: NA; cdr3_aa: CASSLARWDRHGYTF; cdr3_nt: TGTGCCAGCAGCTTGGCTCGGTGGGACCGGCATGGCTACACCTTC
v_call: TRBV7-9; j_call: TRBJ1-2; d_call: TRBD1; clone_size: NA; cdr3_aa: CASSWVQGVRNYGYTF; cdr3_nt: TGTGCCAGCAGCTGGGTACAGGGGGTCAGGAACTATGGCTACACCTTC
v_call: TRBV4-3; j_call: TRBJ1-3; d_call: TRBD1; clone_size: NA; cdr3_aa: CASSPTGSGNTIYF; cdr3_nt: TGCGCCAGCAGCCCGACAGGGTCCGGAAACACCATATATTTT
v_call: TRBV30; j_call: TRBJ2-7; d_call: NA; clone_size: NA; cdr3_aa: CAWGRGGLLYEQYF; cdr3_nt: TGTGCCTGGGGTCGAGGAGGACTGCTGTACGAGCAGTACTTC
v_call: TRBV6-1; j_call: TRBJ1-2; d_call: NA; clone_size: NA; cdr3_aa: CASSEVPGANYGYTF; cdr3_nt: TGTGCCAGCAGTGAAGTCCCAGGGGCCAACTATGGCTACACCTTC
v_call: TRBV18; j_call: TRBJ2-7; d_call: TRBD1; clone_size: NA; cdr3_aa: CASSSRQGRNEQYF; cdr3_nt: TGTGCCAGCTCCTCAAGACAGGGCAGAAACGAGCAGTACTTC
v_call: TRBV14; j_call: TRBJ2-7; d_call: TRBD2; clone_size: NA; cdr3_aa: CASSLAGSYEQYF; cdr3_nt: TGTGCCAGCAGCCTAGCGGGATCCTACGAGCAGTACTTC
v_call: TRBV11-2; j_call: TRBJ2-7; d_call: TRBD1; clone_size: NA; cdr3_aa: CASSTPGQYYEQYF; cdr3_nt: TGTGCCAGCAGCACGCCGGGACAGTACTACGAGCAGTACTTC
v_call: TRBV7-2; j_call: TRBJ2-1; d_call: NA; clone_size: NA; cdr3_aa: CASSVALEQFF; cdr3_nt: TGTGCCAGCAGCGTCGCGTTGGAGCAGTTCTTC
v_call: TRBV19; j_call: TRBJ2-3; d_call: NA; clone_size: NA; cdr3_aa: CASSPRWGRGTDTQYF; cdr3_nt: TGTGCCAGTAGCCCGCGCTGGGGAAGGGGCACAGATACGCAGTATTTT
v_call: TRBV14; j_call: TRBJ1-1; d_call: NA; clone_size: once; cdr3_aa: CASSQGAGQGTRSTEAFF; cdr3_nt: TGTGCCAGCAGCCAAGGGGCTGGGCAGGGGACTAGGAGCACTGAAGCTTTCTTT
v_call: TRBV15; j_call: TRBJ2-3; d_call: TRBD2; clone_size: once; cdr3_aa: CATSRERLAGRDLTDTQYF; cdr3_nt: TGTGCCACCAGCAGAGAGAGGCTAGCGGGACGAGATCTCACAGATACGCAGTATTTT
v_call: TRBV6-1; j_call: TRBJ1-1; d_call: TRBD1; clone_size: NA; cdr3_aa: CVDRVFTEAFF; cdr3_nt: TGTGTCGACAGGGTTTTTACTGAAGCTTTCTTT
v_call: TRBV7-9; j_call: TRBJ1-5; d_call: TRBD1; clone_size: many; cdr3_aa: CASSISGQLNQPQHF; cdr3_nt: TGTGCCAGCAGCATCTCGGGACAGCTCAATCAGCCCCAGCATTTT
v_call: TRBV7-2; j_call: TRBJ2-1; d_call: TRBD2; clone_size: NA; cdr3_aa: CASSRGLAGGNEQFF; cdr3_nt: TGTGCCAGCAGCCGGGGACTAGCGGGAGGGAATGAGCAGTTCTTC
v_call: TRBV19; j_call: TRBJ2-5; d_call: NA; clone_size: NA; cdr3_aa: CASSIAGTETQYF; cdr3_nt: TGTGCCAGTAGTATAGCAGGTACTGAGACCCAGTACTTC
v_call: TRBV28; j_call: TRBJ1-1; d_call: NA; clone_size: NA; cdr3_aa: CASSIPQGLGTEAFF; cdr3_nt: TGTGCCAGCAGCATACCCCAGGGGTTGGGCACTGAAGCTTTCTTT
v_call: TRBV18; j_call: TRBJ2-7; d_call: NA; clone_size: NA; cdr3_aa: CASSARPQSGSYEQYF; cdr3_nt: TGTGCCAGCTCCGCCCGTCCGCAGAGTGGCTCCTACGAGCAGTACTTC
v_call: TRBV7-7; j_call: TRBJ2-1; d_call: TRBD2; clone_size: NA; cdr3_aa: CASSPYGGGSSYNEQFF; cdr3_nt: TGTGCCAGCAGCCCCTATGGCGGGGGGAGCTCCTACAATGAGCAGTTCTTC
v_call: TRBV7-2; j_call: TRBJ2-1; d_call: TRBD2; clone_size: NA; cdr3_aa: CASSSGRFDEQFF; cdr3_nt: TGTGCCAGCAGTTCCGGGAGGTTCGATGAGCAGTTCTTC
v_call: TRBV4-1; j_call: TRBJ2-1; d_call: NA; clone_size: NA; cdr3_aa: CASSQGQASSILRRFF; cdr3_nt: TGCGCCAGCAGCCAAGGTCAGGCGAGCTCAATTTTGAGAAGGTTCTTC